This TCR beta chain was profiled in a study of blood T cell repertoires in COVID-19. Study-wide context: The United States, Italy and Spain supplied acute and convalescent COVID-19 samples. Sources were T cells, B-cell-depleted T cells, or PBMCs; the material itself was cDNA or gDNA.

Note on this clone: At one of its ends the junction is not consistent with the germline gene, which may arise from a read error.

This CDR3 has 12 residues. From germline, CDR1 is MNHNS and CDR2 SASEGT. Data came from immunoSEQ multiplex PCR; TCRdb stores just in-frame clones and leaves some out. Of around 140,000 clones listed, around 81% were seen once; the top ten hold about 7.5%. Material for sequencing was peripheral blood. The chain carries TRBV6-1 and TRBJ1-2, with D maybe TRBD1 (5 bases). The receptor comes from a human donor in a cohort sampled during active COVID-19. The CDR3 is CASSDFGGTGYF. Here the CDR3 DNA reads TGTGCCAGCAGTGATTTTGGAGGGACGGGCTACTTC.